This T cell receptor beta chain was identified in a study of blood T cell repertoires in COVID-19. Study-wide context: COVID-19 samples collected from the United States, Italy and Spain covered acute and convalescent phases.

Under the authors' procedure: Scientists estimated how many nucleated cells there were by amplifying reference gene primers. Profiling relied on immunoSEQ multiplex PCR, and the TCRdb table lists in-frame clones only, not all of them. The V and J calls and clone size come from that table; D and trimming were worked out from the DNA. This table holds some 200,000 clones, more than 65% found once. Germline CDR1 is LNHDA and CDR2 is SQIVND (reference sequence). The CDR3 totals 16 residues. With 4 bases clipped from V and 2 bases from J, the junction kept 10 bases outside the gene matches. The sample taken for sequencing was peripheral blood. The V call is TRBV19, the J call TRBJ1-2, with 7 nucleotides matching TRBD1. This sequence was found in a human donor in a cohort sampled during active COVID-19. The CDR3 DNA is TGTGCCAGTAGTACCTCTCAGGGGGGACAGAACTATGGCTACACCTTC. Amino acids: CASSTSQGGQNYGYTF.